This TCR beta chain originates from a study of somatic mutations in cytotoxic T cells in rheumatoid arthritis. Looking at the study overall: Patients had less than 35 ml EDTA blood drawn right after diagnosis, before any treatment. Findings of the study overall: Comparison of CD8+ T-cell clonality between rheumatoid arthritis patients and age-matched healthy controls yielded no significant difference. TRBV07's slight underrepresentation, observed in rheumatoid arthritis patients, lacked adjustment for multiple comparisons. About an eighth of the roughly 65 patients had a largest CD8+ clone above 20% of CD8+ cells.

CDR1 is SGHTA, CDR2 FQGTGA, per germline. Trimming stripped 5 bases from V and 1 base from J, with 8 bases between. This CDR3 has 13 residues. Comment on this clone: Its specificity is not known.

Repertoires were generated with immunoSEQ multiplex PCR, while TCRdb's copy carries only in-frame clones and drops some. The table has 15,000 or so clones, just under 80% seen once; the top ten hold less than 25%. The sequencing sample was made of CD8+ T cells sorted from blood. The rearrangement joins TRBV7-3 to TRBJ1-1; no reliable D call. The receptor was isolated from an adult with rheumatoid arthritis. The CDR3 DNA sequence: TGTGCCAGCAGCCCCTACGGGAACACTGAAGCTTTCTTT. This sequence encodes CASSPYGNTEAFF.